The source of this T cell receptor beta chain is a study of a mutant IDH1 vaccine in newly diagnosed glioma listed by TCRdb under 2021. With regard to the full study: Of the approximately 33 patients who were treated, about 62% were male and 37.5% were female, and the mean age was approximately 40 years. Prior to enrollment, patients had been given standard therapy consisting of radiotherapy alone, temozolomide alone, or radiochemotherapy with temozolomide, with the combination given to most patients. Peripheral blood samples were drawn at six visits, namely V03 (baseline), V05, V07, V10, V12 and V13. For exploratory analyses, 25 to 30 treated patients had longitudinal TCRB deep sequencing done wherever samples were available. Broader findings and caveats from the paper: Immune responses induced by the vaccine were seen in approximately 92% of patients across multiple MHC alleles. Availability determined which PBMC samples were chosen for TCRB deep sequencing. Changes in the top peripheral T cell clonotypes picked up by TCRB sequencing did not appear to be linked to pseudoprogression. The authors stated that sample limitations prevented analyses of patient blood samples from being reproduced.

Library creation used the immunoSEQ multiplex PCR assay. Following the manufacturer's protocol, the hsTCRB Kit was used to amplify rearranged TCR beta chain sequences. An Illumina MiSeq was used to sequence the TCRB libraries. Processing in the source paper ran as follows. The kit vendor's proprietary platform handled demultiplexing, trimming and gene mapping. The source is immuneACCESS, and TCRdb retained only in-frame sequences with V and J called. Part of the clones is not carried over; for the studies checked, unresolved V genes explain less than half of this, and the remainder is unexplained. From that table come the V and J calls and clone size; the DNA was used to work out D and trimming. The sample contains about 100,000 clones, over 75% of them found a single time. The ten largest make up roughly 6.9% of the sample. Relative to germline, V is missing 2 bases and J is missing 7 bases, with 1 base of the junction outside any gene match. The CDR3 spans 14 residues, from the cysteine through the phenylalanine. Kept here is only the CDR3 DNA, which spans 42 bases and is read in frame from base 1. The germline V gene provides CDR1 SGHTA and CDR2 FQGTGA.

The table lists this clone with a count of one. The antigen this receptor binds is unknown. The input lacks base qualities; no much larger clone sits a single base away. The label giving this sample's time point can be read as: baseline, week 1 (first vaccination visit). Explained via the paper, the treatment or condition label denotes: pre-vaccination baseline after standard-of-care therapy. Donors had newly diagnosed WHO grade 3 or 4 IDH1-mutant astrocytomas with loss of nuclear ATRX. The samples were drawn from NOA16, a multicentre, single-arm, open-label phase I trial in Germany that tested a mutant IDH1 peptide vaccine in humans for the first time. Blood drawn at visit V03 was used as the baseline sample for immunogenicity testing. Genomic DNA for TCRB sequencing was extracted from EDTA blood using the DNeasy Blood and Tissue Kit.

The clonotype comes from a man aged 40-55 years with glioma. This sequence uses TRBV7-3 and TRBJ2-1, with 11 bases matching TRBD2. The specimen was PBMCs, collected from a glioma patient treated with radiotherapy, temozolomide or both. The bases are TGTGCCAGCAGCTTACCTAGCGGGAGGAATGAGCAGTTCTTC. The resulting protein is CASSLPSGRNEQFF.